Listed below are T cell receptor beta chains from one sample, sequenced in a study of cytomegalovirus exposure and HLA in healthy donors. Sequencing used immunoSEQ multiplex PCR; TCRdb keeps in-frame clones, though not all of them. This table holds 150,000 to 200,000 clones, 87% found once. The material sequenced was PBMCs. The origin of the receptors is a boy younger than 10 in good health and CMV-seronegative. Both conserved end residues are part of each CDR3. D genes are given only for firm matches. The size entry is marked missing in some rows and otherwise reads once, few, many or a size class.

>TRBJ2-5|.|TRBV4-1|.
CASSQAPPGGMETQYF
TGCGCCAGCAGCCAAGCGCCGCCAGGGGGGATGGAGACCCAGTACTTC
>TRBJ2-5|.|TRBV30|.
CAWSIFGETQYF
TGTGCCTGGAGTATTTTTGGCGAGACCCAGTACTTC
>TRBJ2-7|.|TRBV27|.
CASRDSSSYEQYF
TGTGCCAGCCGGGACTCAAGCTCCTACGAGCAGTACTTC
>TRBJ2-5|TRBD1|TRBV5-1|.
CASSLGTGILPRETQYF
TGCGCCAGCAGTCTTGGGACAGGGATCTTACCCAGGGAGACCCAGTACTTC
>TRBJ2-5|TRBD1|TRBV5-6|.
CASSLFRGLGGIGKETQYF
TGTGCCAGCAGCTTGTTCAGGGGGCTAGGCGGGATCGGTAAAGAGACCCAGTACTTC
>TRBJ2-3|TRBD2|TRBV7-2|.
CASSTGLAGVTDTQYF
TGTGCCAGCAGCACAGGACTAGCGGGGGTCACAGATACGCAGTATTTT
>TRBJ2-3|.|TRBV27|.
CASRAGSTDTQYF
TGTGCCAGCAGGGCGGGGAGCACAGATACGCAGTATTTT
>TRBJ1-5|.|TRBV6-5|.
CASSESRGVQPQHF
TGTGCCAGCAGTGAATCAAGGGGCGTTCAGCCCCAGCATTTT
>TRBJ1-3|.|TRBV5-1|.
CASSLAPTTGNTIYF
TGCGCCAGCAGCTTGGCACCTACTACTGGAAACACCATATATTTT
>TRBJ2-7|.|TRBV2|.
CASRGRYEQYF
TGTGCCAGCAGGGGGAGATACGAGCAGTACTTC
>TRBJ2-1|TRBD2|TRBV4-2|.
CASSQRSEWGLAGENEQFF
TGTGCCAGCAGCCAACGATCTGAGTGGGGACTAGCGGGGGAAAATGAGCAGTTCTTC
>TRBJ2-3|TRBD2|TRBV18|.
CASSPPLDILRETTDTQYF
TGTGCCAGCTCACCACCGCTCGATATTTTGCGGGAGACGACAGATACGCAGTATTTT
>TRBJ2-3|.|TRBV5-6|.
CASSLRGGGYSGDTQYF
TGTGCCAGCAGCCTCAGGGGTGGGGGATATAGTGGAGATACGCAGTATTTT
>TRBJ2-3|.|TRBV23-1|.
CASRNVSRSTDTQYF
TGCGCCAGCCGTAATGTGAGCCGAAGCACAGATACGCAGTATTTT
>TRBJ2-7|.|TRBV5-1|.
CASSPRQEGSYEQYF
TGCGCCAGCAGCCCGAGACAGGAAGGCAGCTACGAGCAGTACTTC
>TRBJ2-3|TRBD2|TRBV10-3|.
CAISESRTSGSDTQYF
TGTGCCATCAGTGAGTCGAGGACTAGCGGGTCAGATACGCAGTATTTT
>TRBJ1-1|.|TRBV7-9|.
CASSPPRGEAFF
TGTGCCAGCAGCCCCCCCCGGGGGGAAGCTTTCTTT
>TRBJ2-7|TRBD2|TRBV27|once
CASSPGTSGTEQYF
TGTGCCAGCAGTCCTGGGACTAGCGGGACCGAGCAGTACTTC
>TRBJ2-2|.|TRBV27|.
CASSLLIAGELFF
TGTGCCAGCAGTTTATTGATAGCCGGGGAGCTGTTTTTT
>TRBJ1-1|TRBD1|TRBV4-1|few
CASSPERDRLAAFF
TGCGCCAGCAGCCCCGAACGGGACAGGTTAGCAGCTTTCTTT
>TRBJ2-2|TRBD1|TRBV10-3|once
CAVGQGLGGELFF
TGTGCCGTTGGACAGGGATTGGGCGGGGAGCTGTTTTTT
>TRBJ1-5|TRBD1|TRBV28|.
CASSSTSGGGQPQHF
TGTGCCAGCAGTTCGACCTCAGGGGGAGGCCAGCCCCAGCATTTT
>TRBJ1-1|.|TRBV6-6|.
CASSLLRGNTEAFF
TGTGCCAGCAGCCTCCTCAGGGGGAACACTGAAGCTTTCTTT
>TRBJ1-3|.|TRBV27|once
CASSLLGTGGTIYF
TGTGCCAGCAGTTTATTGGGGACCGGGGGCACCATATATTTT
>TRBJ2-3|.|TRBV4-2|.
CASSQEMSGTPSTDTQYF
TGTGCCAGCAGCCAAGAGATGTCCGGGACACCCAGCACAGATACGCAGTATTTT
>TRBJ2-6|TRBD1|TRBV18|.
CASSPLWQGALGANVLTF
TGTGCCAGCTCACCACTCTGGCAGGGGGCTTTGGGGGCCAACGTCCTGACTTTC
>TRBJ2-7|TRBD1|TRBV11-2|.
CASSSPGQFSYEQYF
TGTGCCAGCAGCTCCCCGGGACAGTTCTCCTACGAGCAGTACTTC
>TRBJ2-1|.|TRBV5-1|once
CASSTTGWPSYNEQFF
TGCGCCAGCAGCACTACAGGGTGGCCCTCCTACAATGAGCAGTTCTTC
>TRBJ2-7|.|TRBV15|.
CATSRYTGEQYF
TGTGCCACCAGCAGATATACTGGCGAGCAGTACTTC
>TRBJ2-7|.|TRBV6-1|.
CASRSGGEQYF
TGTGCCAGCAGGTCCGGGGGCGAGCAGTACTTC
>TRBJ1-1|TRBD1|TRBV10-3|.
CAISPGTVNTEAFF
TGTGCCATCAGTCCCGGGACAGTGAACACTGAAGCTTTCTTT
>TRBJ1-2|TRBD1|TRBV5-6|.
CASSSDRESYTF
TGCGCCAGCAGCTCTGACAGGGAAAGCTACACCTTC
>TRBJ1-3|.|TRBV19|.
CASRSQDLSGNTIYF
TGTGCCAGTAGAAGCCAGGATCTCTCTGGAAACACCATATATTTT
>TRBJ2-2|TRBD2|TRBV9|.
CASSVEAGGGGELFF
TGTGCCAGCAGCGTAGAAGCGGGAGGGGGCGGGGAGCTGTTTTTT
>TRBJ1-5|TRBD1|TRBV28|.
CASRPGGTGFDQPQHF
TGTGCCAGCAGGCCGGGGGGGACAGGGTTCGATCAGCCCCAGCATTTT
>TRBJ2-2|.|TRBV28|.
CASINANTGELFF
TGTGCCAGCATTAATGCGAACACCGGGGAGCTGTTTTTT
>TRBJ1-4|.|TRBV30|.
CAWSSASVRGDEKLFF
TGTGCCTGGAGTTCCGCTTCCGTCCGGGGGGATGAAAAACTGTTTTTT
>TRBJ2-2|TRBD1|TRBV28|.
CASSSTQGAANTGELFF
TGTGCCAGCAGTTCAACTCAGGGGGCGGCGAACACCGGGGAGCTGTTTTTT
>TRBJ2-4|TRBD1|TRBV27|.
CASSHRGLAKNIQYF
TGTGCCAGCAGTCACAGGGGGTTGGCCAAAAACATTCAGTACTTC
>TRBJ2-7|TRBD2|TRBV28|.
CASSSGLAVGPYEQYF
TGTGCCAGCAGTTCCGGACTAGCGGTGGGCCCCTACGAGCAGTACTTC
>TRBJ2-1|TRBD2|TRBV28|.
CASSSSPTSGIYNEQFF
TGTGCCAGCAGTTCATCCCCTACTAGCGGGATCTACAATGAGCAGTTCTTC
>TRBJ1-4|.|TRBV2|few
CASRYSTTNEKLFF
TGTGCCAGCAGATACTCAACAACTAATGAAAAACTGTTTTTT
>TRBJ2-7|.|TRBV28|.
CASSRSLAWSYEQYF
TGTGCCAGCAGTCGTTCCTTAGCATGGAGTTACGAGCAGTACTTC
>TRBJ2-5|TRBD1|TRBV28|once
CASTNRQGGETQYF
TGTGCCAGCACAAACCGACAGGGGGGGGAGACCCAGTACTTC
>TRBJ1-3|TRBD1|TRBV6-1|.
CASSKDRGPGNTIYF
TGTGCCAGCAGTAAAGACAGGGGCCCTGGAAACACCATATATTTT
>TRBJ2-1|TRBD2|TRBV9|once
CASSVAVVAGGNEQFF
TGTGCCAGCAGCGTAGCCGTAGTAGCGGGAGGGAATGAGCAGTTCTTC
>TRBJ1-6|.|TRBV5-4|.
CASRGPYNSPLHF
TGTGCCAGCAGGGGCCCCTATAATTCACCCCTCCACTTT
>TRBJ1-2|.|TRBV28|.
CASTPLLGMDLTTLYGYTF
TGTGCCAGCACCCCTTTGCTGGGTATGGATTTAACTACCCTCTATGGCTACACCTTC
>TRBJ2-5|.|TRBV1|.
CTSRHRPGLRVCAQYF
TGCACCAGCAGACACAGACCGGGACTTCGTGTTTGTGCCCAGTACTTC
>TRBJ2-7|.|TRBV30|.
CAFNSGSYEQYF
TGTGCCTTCAACAGCGGATCCTACGAGCAGTACTTC
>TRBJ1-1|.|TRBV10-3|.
CAISDGRVTEAFF
TGTGCCATCAGTGATGGCAGGGTCACTGAAGCTTTCTTT
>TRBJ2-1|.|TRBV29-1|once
CSVKAESSYNEQFF
TGCAGCGTTAAAGCGGAGAGCTCCTACAATGAGCAGTTCTTC
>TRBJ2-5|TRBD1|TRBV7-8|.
CASSDGTGGLETQYF
TGTGCCAGCAGTGATGGGACAGGGGGTCTCGAGACCCAGTACTTC
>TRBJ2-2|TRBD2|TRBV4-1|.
CASSQGHGAGVGTGELFF
TGCGCCAGCAGCCAAGGCCACGGGGCGGGAGTCGGGACCGGGGAGCTGTTTTTT